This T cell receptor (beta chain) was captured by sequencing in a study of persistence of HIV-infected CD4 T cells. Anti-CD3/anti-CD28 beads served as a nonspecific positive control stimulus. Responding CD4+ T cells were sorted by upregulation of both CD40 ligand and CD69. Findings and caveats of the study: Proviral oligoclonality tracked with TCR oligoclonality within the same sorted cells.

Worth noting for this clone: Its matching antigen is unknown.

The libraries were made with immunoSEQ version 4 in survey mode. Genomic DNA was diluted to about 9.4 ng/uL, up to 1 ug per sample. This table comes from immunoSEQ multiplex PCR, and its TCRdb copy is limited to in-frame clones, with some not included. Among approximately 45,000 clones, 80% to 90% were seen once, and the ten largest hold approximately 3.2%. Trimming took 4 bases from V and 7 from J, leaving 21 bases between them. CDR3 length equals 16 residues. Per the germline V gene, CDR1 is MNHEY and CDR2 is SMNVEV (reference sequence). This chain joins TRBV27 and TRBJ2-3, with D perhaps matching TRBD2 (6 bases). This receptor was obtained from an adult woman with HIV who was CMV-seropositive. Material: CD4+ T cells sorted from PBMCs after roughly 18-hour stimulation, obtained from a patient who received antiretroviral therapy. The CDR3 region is CASSSLGRRSLHTQYF. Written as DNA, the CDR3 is TGTGCCAGCAGTTCTCTCGGGAGACGGAGTCTGCATACGCAGTATTTT.